The clone carrying this T cell receptor (beta chain) has just one count. The antigen is undetermined. Unstimulated PBMCs were sorted into CD3+CD4+ and CD3+CD8+ populations. The data originate from a study of T cell clones after liver transplantation. Study outcomes and limitations: In a couple of subjects, few donor cells limited the measurable donor-reactive repertoire.

Measured with immunoSEQ multiplex PCR; TCRdb has only the in-frame clones, and not every one. This table holds tens of thousands of clones, 80% found once. Trimming left V 1 base short and J 4 bases short, with 16 bases between. CDR3 size: 16 residues. Germline V gene lookup returns CDR1 MGHRA and CDR2 YSYEKL. The chain combines TRBV4-1 with TRBJ1-2; no clear D gene. Sequenced here: CD4+ T cells from blood, sampled 12 months after liver transplant. This receptor was obtained from a human patient who received a liver transplant. Part of the T cell pool may stem from the graft donor. DNA of the CDR3: TGCGCCAGCAGCCAAGCTAGCGGGCCTGGCCGCTATGGCTACACCTTC. Its protein is CASSQASGPGRYGYTF.